The 13 T cell receptor beta chains below were found in one sample sequenced in a study of T cell responses to AZD1222 COVID-19 vaccine. The assay was immunoSEQ multiplex PCR, and TCRdb's table has in-frame clones only and misses some. The table has roughly 170,000 clones, about nine tenths seen once. This specimen was peripheral blood, taken on day 0 of AZD1222 vaccination. These receptors all come from an adult in good health.

This clone was seen just once. The chain employs TRBV11-3 and TRBJ2-2, with TRBD2 as a possible D gene (6 bases). Germline assignment: CDR1 SGHNT and CDR2 YENEEA. V was pared by 8 bases and J by 0 bases, with 7 bases between. The CDR3 extends over 13 amino acids. The CDR3 here is CASQRANTGELFF. In DNA form, the CDR3 reads TGTGCCAGCCAGCGGGCGAACACCGGGGAGCTGTTTTTT.

The J gene is TRBJ1-1, the V gene TRBV11-2; 8 bases are a match to TRBD1. Germline V lookup: CDR1 SGHAT, CDR2 FQNNGV. The ends lost 2 bases at V and 5 bases at J; junction bases unmatched: 10. This CDR3 spans 16 amino acids. CDR3 nucleotide sequence: TGTGCCAGCAGCTTATGGGCAGGGGGCTTCGAGACTGAAGCTTTCTTT. Protein: CASSLWAGGFETEAFF.

The J gene is TRBJ1-1, the V gene TRBV18; 7 bases match TRBD1. This CDR3 spans 14 amino acids. Germline loops: CDR1 KGHSH, CDR2 LQKENI. Losses at the gene ends were 3 bases for V and 0 bases for J; bases not matched to a gene: 1. The CDR3 region has the DNA TGTGCCAGCTCACCGACAGGGATGAACACTGAAGCTTTCTTT. This encodes CASSPTGMNTEAFF.

V and J are TRBV2 and TRBJ2-7; tentative D call: TRBD1 (6 bases). The CDR3 is made up of 15 amino acids. V dropped 6 bases and J dropped 1 base, with 16 bases sitting between them. From germline, CDR1 is SNHLY and CDR2 FYNNEI. The CDR3 DNA reads as TGTGCCAGCAGGCCCGGGACACTTCCTTCCTACGAGCAGTACTTC. Its protein is CASRPGTLPSYEQYF.

The rearrangement links TRBV5-7 to TRBJ1-2; D remains unclear. TRBV5-7 is known as an ORF, though its function is uncertain. Trimming removed 4 bases from V and 7 bases from J, with 29 bases in between. CDR3 length equals 18 residues. Here the CDR3 DNA reads TGTGCCAGCAGCCCCGTTTGTCAGGTGCTCGCACCGTGGGGTGGCTACACCTTC. Protein product: CASSPVCQVLAPWGGYTF.

The chain recombines TRBV9 with TRBJ2-3; 8 bases are shared with TRBD2. Germline CDR1 is SGDLS and CDR2 is YYNGEE. Unmatched junction bases numbered 9, after V lost 4 bases and J lost 5 bases. The CDR3 has 15 residues. The CDR3 DNA reads TGTGCCAGCAGCCCGAGCGCGGGGGGAGGAGATACGCAGTATTTT. It encodes CASSPSAGGGDTQYF.

CDR3 sequence reads: CASSVGSGGAWGSFQETQYF. CDR3 bases: TGTGCCAGCAGCGTAGGTAGCGGGGGGGCCTGGGGATCTTTTCAAGAGACCCAGTACTTC. The chain carries TRBV9 and TRBJ2-5, with 11 positions matching TRBD2. The V segment lost 0 bases and the J segment 2 bases; nucleotides outside the gene matches: 15. The CDR3 sequence is 20 residues long. Germline CDR1 reads SGDLS; CDR2 reads YYNGEE.

The chain carries TRBV11-3 and TRBJ2-2; possible D gene TRBD2, 5 bases. Germline V gene data show CDR1 as SGHNT and CDR2 as YENEEA. The CDR3 loop spans 14 amino acids. The V end was cut by 3 bases, the J end by 4 bases, with 9 bases between. The CDR3 region is CASSLGESTGELFF. As DNA, the CDR3 is TGTGCCAGCAGCTTGGGAGAGAGCACCGGGGAGCTGTTTTTT. Full variable domain (missing parts from reference TRBV11-3 and TRBJ2-2): EAGVVQSPRYKIIEKKQPVAFWCNPISGHNTLYWYLQNLGQGPELLIRYENEEAVDDSQLPKDRFSAERLKGVDSTLKIQPAELGDSAVYLCASSLGESTGELFFGEGSRLTVL.

The chain recombines TRBV7-8 with TRBJ2-5; 9 bases are a match to TRBD2. The CDR3 has 16 amino acids. Germline lookup yields CDR1 SGHVS and CDR2 FQNEAQ. The V gene end was trimmed by 2 bases and the J gene end by 1 base; junction bases not matched to a gene: 5. CDR3 in DNA: TGTGCCAGCAGCTTATTCCTAGCGGGGACCCAAGAGACCCAGTACTTC. It encodes CASSLFLAGTQETQYF.

This chain connects TRBV29-1 to TRBJ1-3; D unresolved. Between the trimmed V and J ends, which lost 6 bases and 8 bases, there was a span of 11 bases. The germline V gene encodes CDR1 SQVTM and CDR2 ANQGSEA. The CDR3 runs 11 residues. CDR3 protein: CSVSSGDTIYF. The CDR3 coding sequence is TGCAGCGTCTCCAGCGGTGACACCATATATTTT.

This clone has just one count. This chain uses TRBV6-6 with TRBJ1-2, with a possible D match to TRBD1 (6 bases). Looked up from germline, CDR1 is MNHNY and CDR2 is SVGAGI (reference sequence). This CDR3 has 16 amino acids. The germline V and J ends were trimmed by 5 bases and 4 bases, with 20 bases remaining between them. The CDR3 DNA sequence: TGTGCCAGCAGTCCCACAGGGATCGGAGGGGCCTATGGCTACACCTTC. Protein product: CASSPTGIGGAYGYTF.

The chain combines TRBV5-8 with TRBJ1-1; D call uncertain. CDR3 size: 15 residues. From germline, CDR1 is SGHTS and CDR2 YDEGEE. Trimming shortened V by 4 bases and J by 1 base, and 14 bases separated the two germline ends. CDR3 coding DNA: TGTGCCAGCAGCACCTTCCTCGAGACGAACACTGAAGCTTTCTTT. Encoded protein: CASSTFLETNTEAFF.

A note on this clone: In the same sample, other DNA sequences code for this CDR3. The chain couples TRBV5-1 to TRBJ2-7; D remains unclear. Germline V gene lookup returns CDR1 SGHRS and CDR2 YFSETQ. The CDR3 is 14 amino acids. V gave up 0 bases and J gave up 0 bases, with 7 bases separating them. Here the CDR3 reads CASSLGQASYEQYF. CDR3 coding DNA: TGCGCCAGCAGCTTGGGGCAGGCCTCCTACGAGCAGTACTTC. The full variable domain, completed using reference TRBV5-1 and TRBJ2-7, is KAGVTQTPRYLIKTRGQQVTLSCSPISGHRSVSWYQQTPGQGLQFLFEYFSETQRNKGNFPGRFSGRQFSNSRSEMNVSTLELGDSALYLCASSLGQASYEQYFGPGTRLTVT.